This is a list of T cell receptor beta chains from one sample in a study of cytomegalovirus exposure and HLA in healthy donors. Assay: immunoSEQ multiplex PCR; the TCRdb copy retains only in-frame clones and omits some. The data show around 150,000 clones, roughly 77% seen once. Material: PBMCs. These receptors were obtained from a male donor in good health and CMV-seronegative. Both conserved end residues are trimmed from each CDR3. Each record gives: V gene, J gene, CDR3 protein.

>TRBV15|TRBJ2-3
ATSRKLAGLTDTQY
>TRBV7-7|TRBJ2-7
ASSLAAGPNYEQY
>TRBV6-1|TRBJ1-5
ASTNQRQLNQPQH
>TRBV5-4|TRBJ1-1
ASSLEGTGGRAF
>TRBV27|TRBJ1-4
ASRQGNDEKLF
>TRBV5-1|TRBJ1-1
ASSLGGGGDEAF
>TRBV13|TRBJ2-3
ASAGDTQY
>TRBV10-3|TRBJ2-7
AIRKGQYSYEQY
>TRBV5-1|TRBJ1-5
ASSSGGNNQPQH
>TRBV5-1|TRBJ1-1
ASSFKGADTEAF
>TRBV10-3|TRBJ1-1
AISKQGDSTEAF
>TRBV7-6|TRBJ1-1
ASSLKDRGTEAF
>TRBV19|TRBJ1-5
ASSIWDRGQPQH
>TRBV7-6|TRBJ2-5
ASSPGRTSGVYQGTQY
>TRBV30|TRBJ2-3
AWSVLALSADTQY
>TRBV27|TRBJ2-1
ASSFGGASNEQF
>TRBV5-1|TRBJ1-2
ASSPEQRITNYGYT
>TRBV5-6|TRBJ2-1
ASSLRGSYNEQF
>TRBV6-5|TRBJ2-7
ASSSRIEQY
>TRBV18|TRBJ2-3
ASSHRATDTQY
>TRBV7-8|TRBJ1-5
ASSPQTGHQPQH
>TRBV7-2|TRBJ1-1
ASSLIYRGEAF
>TRBV4-1|TRBJ2-2
ASTSRVDTGELF
>TRBV6-4|TRBJ2-3
ASSPRTSDPSTDTQY
>TRBV9|TRBJ2-3
ASSEGQGEDTQY
>TRBV7-8|TRBJ2-7
ASSLVSPSSYEQY
>TRBV4-3|TRBJ2-1
ASSQGTSDYNEQF
>TRBV30|TRBJ1-1
AWTPGADSRWF
>TRBV19|TRBJ1-6
ASRTAILDPLH
>TRBV7-9|TRBJ2-1
ASTPGEGYFNEQF
>TRBV27|TRBJ1-1
ASSSVAGGWTEAF
>TRBV27|TRBJ2-7
ASTPRRGSLEQY
>TRBV28|TRBJ1-2
ASSFGEFRLYGYT
>TRBV5-4|TRBJ2-3
ASTLGGGRSTDTQY
>TRBV14|TRBJ1-1
ASSPPKDRANTEAF
>TRBV29-1|TRBJ2-2
SALGLNTGELF
>TRBV5-6|TRBJ1-1
ASSLFSSTGMNTEAF
>TRBV5-5|TRBJ1-6
ASMQGQSNSPLH
>TRBV5-6|TRBJ2-7
ASSLLGGASAREQY
>TRBV11-2|TRBJ2-3
ASSSGLGTDTQY
>TRBV7-2|TRBJ2-1
ASSSPGLAGGKQF
>TRBV18|TRBJ1-4
ASSGGDGAPVANEKLF
>TRBV20-1|TRBJ2-1
SARGRLEQF
>TRBV19|TRBJ2-2
ASSGDRASTGELF
>TRBV10-1|TRBJ1-5
ASRVTGAPQPQH
>TRBV7-3|TRBJ2-1
ASSLSAGKQF
>TRBV29-1|TRBJ1-2
SVEDAGISGYT
>TRBV6-6|TRBJ2-1
ASSYKTSGRGHEQF
>TRBV28|TRBJ1-5
ASTRQDSNQPQH
>TRBV6-6|TRBJ1-1
ASEEETGPMNTEAF
>TRBV2|TRBJ1-2
ASGRQGASDGYT